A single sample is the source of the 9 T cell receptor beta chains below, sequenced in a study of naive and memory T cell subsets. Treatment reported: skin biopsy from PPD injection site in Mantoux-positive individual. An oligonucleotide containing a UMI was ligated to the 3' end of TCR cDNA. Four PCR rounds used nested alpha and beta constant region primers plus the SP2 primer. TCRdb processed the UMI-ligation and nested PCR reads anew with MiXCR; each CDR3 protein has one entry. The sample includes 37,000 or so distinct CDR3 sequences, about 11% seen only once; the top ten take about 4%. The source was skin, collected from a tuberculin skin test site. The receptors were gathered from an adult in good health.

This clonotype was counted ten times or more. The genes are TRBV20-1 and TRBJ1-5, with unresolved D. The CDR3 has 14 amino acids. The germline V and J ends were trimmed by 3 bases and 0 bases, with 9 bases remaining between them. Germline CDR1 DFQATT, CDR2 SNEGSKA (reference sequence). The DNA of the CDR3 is TGCAGTGCTAGCGGGCAATTTAGCAATCAGCCCCAGCATTTT. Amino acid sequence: CSASGQFSNQPQHF.

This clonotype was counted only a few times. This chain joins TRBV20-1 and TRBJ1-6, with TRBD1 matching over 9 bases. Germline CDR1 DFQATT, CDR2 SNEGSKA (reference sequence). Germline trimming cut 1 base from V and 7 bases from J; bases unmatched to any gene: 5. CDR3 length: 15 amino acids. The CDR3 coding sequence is TGCAGTGCTAGAGCCGGACAGGGGTGGAATTCACCCCTCCACTTT. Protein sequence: CSARAGQGWNSPLHF.

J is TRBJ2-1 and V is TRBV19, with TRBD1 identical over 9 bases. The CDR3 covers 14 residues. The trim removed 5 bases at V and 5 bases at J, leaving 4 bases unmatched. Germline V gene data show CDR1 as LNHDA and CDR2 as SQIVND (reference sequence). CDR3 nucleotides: TGTGCCAGTAGTGTGGGACAGGGCCACAATGAGCAGTTCTTC. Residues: CASSVGQGHNEQFF. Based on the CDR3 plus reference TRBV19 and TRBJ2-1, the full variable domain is DGGITQSPKYLFRKEGQNVTLSCEQNLNHDAMYWYRQDPGQGLRLIYYSQIVNDFQKGDIAEGYSVSREKKESFPLTVTSAQKNPTAFYLCASSVGQGHNEQFFGPGTRLTVL.

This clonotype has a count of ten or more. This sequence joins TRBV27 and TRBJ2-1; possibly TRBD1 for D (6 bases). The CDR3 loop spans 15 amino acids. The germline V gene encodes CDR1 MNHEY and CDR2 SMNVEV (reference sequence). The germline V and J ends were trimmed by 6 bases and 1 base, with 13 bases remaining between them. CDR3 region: CASRPRTDSYNEQFF. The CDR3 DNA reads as TGTGCCAGCAGGCCACGGACAGATTCCTACAATGAGCAGTTCTTC.

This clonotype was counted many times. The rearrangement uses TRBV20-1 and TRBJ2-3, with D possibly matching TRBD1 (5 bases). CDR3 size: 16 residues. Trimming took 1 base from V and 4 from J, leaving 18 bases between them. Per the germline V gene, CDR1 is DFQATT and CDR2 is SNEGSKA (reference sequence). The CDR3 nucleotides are TGCAGTGCTAGAGCCAGTTCTTCCAGGGTCCCAGATACGCAGTATTTT. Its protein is CSARASSSRVPDTQYF.

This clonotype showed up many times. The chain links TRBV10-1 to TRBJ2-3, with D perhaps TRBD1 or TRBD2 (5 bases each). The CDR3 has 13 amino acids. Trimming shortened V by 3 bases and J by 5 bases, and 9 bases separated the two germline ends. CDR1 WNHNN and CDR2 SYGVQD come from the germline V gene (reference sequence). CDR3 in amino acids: CASSDRAGDTQYF. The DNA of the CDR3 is TGCGCCAGCAGTGACAGGGCGGGAGATACGCAGTATTTT.

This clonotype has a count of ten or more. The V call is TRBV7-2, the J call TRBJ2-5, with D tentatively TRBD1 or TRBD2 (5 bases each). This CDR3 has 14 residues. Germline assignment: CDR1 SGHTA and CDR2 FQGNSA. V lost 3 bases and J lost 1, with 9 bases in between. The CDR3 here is CASSFGTVQETQYF. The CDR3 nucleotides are TGTGCCAGCAGCTTCGGGACGGTCCAAGAGACCCAGTACTTC.

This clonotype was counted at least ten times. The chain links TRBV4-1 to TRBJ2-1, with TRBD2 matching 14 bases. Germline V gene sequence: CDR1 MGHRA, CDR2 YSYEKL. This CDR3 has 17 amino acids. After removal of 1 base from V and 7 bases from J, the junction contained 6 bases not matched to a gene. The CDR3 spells CASSQGTSGGPMNEQFF. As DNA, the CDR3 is TGCGCCAGCAGCCAAGGGACTAGCGGGGGGCCCATGAATGAGCAGTTCTTC.

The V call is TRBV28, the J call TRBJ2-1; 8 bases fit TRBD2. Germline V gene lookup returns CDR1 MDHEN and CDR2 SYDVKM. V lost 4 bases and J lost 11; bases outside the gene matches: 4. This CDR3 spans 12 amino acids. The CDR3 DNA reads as TGTGCCAGCAGTTGGCGGGAGGAGAAGCAGTTCTTC. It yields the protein CASSWREEKQFF.